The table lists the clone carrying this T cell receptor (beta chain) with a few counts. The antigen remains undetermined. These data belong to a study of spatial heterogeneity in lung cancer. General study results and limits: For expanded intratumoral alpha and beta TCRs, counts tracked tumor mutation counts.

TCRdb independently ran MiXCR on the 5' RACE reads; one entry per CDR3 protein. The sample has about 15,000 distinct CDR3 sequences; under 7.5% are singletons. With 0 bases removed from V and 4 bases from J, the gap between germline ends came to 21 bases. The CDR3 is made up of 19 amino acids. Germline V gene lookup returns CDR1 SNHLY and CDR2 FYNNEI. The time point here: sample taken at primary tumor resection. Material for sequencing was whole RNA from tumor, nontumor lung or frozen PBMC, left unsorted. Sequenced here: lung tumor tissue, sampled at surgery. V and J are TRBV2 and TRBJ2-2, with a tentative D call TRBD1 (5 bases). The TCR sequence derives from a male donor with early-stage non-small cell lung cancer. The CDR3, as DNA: TGTGCCAGCAGTGAAGCGCTAGGTAGGGGAAGTCTTATCACCGGGGAGCTGTTTTTT. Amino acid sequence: CASSEALGRGSLITGELFF. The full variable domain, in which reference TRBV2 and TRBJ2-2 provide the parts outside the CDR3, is EPEVTQTPSHQVTQMGQEVILRCVPISNHLYFYWYRQILGQKVEFLVSFYNNEISEKSEIFDDQFSVERPDGSNFTLKIRSTKLEDSAMYFCASSEALGRGSLITGELFFGEGSRLTVL.